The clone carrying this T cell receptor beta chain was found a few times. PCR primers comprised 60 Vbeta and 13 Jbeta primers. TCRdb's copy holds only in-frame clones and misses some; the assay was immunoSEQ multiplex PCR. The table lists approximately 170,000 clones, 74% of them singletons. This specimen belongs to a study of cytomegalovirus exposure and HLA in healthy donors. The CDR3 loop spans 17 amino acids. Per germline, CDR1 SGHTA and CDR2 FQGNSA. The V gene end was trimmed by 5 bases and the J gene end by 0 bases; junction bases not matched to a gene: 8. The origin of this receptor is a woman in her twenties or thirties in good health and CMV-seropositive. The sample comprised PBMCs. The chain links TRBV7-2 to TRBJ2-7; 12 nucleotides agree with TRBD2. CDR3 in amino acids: CASSPKGTSGPSYEQYF. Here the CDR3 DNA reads TGTGCCAGCAGCCCAAAGGGGACTAGCGGGCCCTCCTACGAGCAGTACTTC.